The 14 T cell receptor beta chains given below trace back to one sample, sequenced in a study of cytomegalovirus exposure and HLA in healthy donors. PCR amplification relied on 60 Vbeta primers (plus 13 Jbeta primers). Method: immunoSEQ multiplex PCR; TCRdb's copy keeps in-frame clones and lacks some. Of roughly 100,000 clones listed, about four fifths are singletons. Sequenced sample: PBMCs. Receptors were obtained from a woman between 18 and 30 years old in good health and CMV-seropositive.

The rearrangement links TRBV7-8 to TRBJ2-3; a weak D match, TRBD2 (6 bases). The V end lost 0 bases, the J end lost 6 bases, and 16 bases lay between the germline ends. CDR1 and CDR2 (germline): SGHVS, FQNEAQ. The CDR3 loop spans 16 amino acids. As DNA, the CDR3 is TGTGCCAGCAGCTTAGCGCAGGGCCCGGGGGTGGATACGCAGTATTTT. It codes for CASSLAQGPGVDTQYF.

This chain connects TRBV5-8 to TRBJ1-6, with D perhaps matching TRBD1 (6 bases). The CDR3 contains 15 residues. V was pared by 4 bases and J by 8 bases, with 16 bases between. Per germline, CDR1 SGHTS and CDR2 YDEGEE. In nucleotides, the CDR3 is TGTGCCAGCAGCCTATCACAGGGATGGCATTCACCCCTCCACTTT. Its translation: CASSLSQGWHSPLHF.

The genes are TRBV6-5 and TRBJ1-2; TRBD1 might be the D (6 bases). The V and J ends lost 4 bases and 8 bases respectively, with 8 bases between them. Per the germline V gene, CDR1 is MNHEY and CDR2 is SVGAGI. This CDR3 contains 11 residues. CDR3: CASSSGGGYTF. The CDR3 nucleotides are TGTGCCAGCAGTTCGGGGGGCGGCTACACCTTC.

The gene calls are TRBV28 and TRBJ2-7, with D perhaps matching TRBD2 (6 bases). The germline CDR1 and CDR2 sequences are MDHEN and SYDVKM. Trimming removed 2 bases from V and 8 bases from J, with 13 bases in between. The CDR3 is made up of 13 amino acids. This CDR3 is CASSLRTAGKQYF. The CDR3 DNA is TGTGCCAGCAGTTTACGCACCGCGGGGAAGCAGTACTTC.

Points on this clone: A read error may produce the germline difference seen at one junction end. The V and J genes are TRBV2 and TRBJ2-4; D unclear. Germline V gene sequence: CDR1 SNHLY, CDR2 FYNNEI. This CDR3 spans 13 amino acids. CDR3 DNA sequence: TGTGCCAGCCGAGAGCGAGCCCAAAACATTCAGTACTTC. Its translation is CASRERAQNIQYF.

V and J are TRBV7-8 and TRBJ2-7, with D uncertain. Germline V CDR1 and CDR2: SGHVS, FQNEAQ. Trimming stripped 2 bases from V and 1 base from J, with 3 bases between. The CDR3 covers 12 residues. CDR3 residues: CASSLQSYEQYF. In DNA form, the CDR3 reads TGTGCCAGCAGCTTACAATCCTACGAGCAGTACTTC.

The chain uses TRBV18 and TRBJ1-2, with TRBD1 matching 8 bases. This CDR3 has 16 amino acids. Germline lookup yields CDR1 KGHSH and CDR2 LQKENI. The junction had 14 bases not matched to a gene; V was cut back by 3 bases and J by 8 bases. The CDR3 sequence: CASSPSGQGSLWGYTF. The CDR3 nucleotides are TGTGCCAGCTCACCTTCCGGACAGGGCAGTTTGTGGGGCTACACCTTC. The full variable domain, its missing parts supplied by reference TRBV18 and TRBJ1-2, is NAGVMQNPRHLVRRRGQEARLRCSPMKGHSHVYWYRQLPEEGLKFMVYLQKENIIDESGMPKERFSAEFPKEGPSILRIQQVVRGDSAAYFCASSPSGQGSLWGYTFGSGTRLTVV.

V is TRBV27 and J is TRBJ2-7; 10 bases line up with TRBD1. CDR3 size: 17 residues. Trimming at V came to 4 bases and at J to 5 bases, leaving 14 bases not matched to a gene. Germline CDR1 reads MNHEY; CDR2 reads SMNVEV (reference sequence). The CDR3 DNA follows: TGTGCCAGCAGTTGGATCACCGGGACAGGGGTCGGGAACGAGCAGTACTTC. It codes for CASSWITGTGVGNEQYF.

The chain has TRBV7-9 and TRBJ2-5; tentative D call: TRBD2 (5 bases). Trimming pared 5 bases from V and 2 bases from J, leaving 9 bases between. CDR3 length equals 13 residues. Germline values: CDR1 SEHNR, CDR2 FQNEAQ (reference sequence). This chain's CDR3 is CASSRTAQETQYF. The CDR3 DNA sequence: TGTGCCAGCAGCCGGACTGCGCAAGAGACCCAGTACTTC.

The CDR3 reads CASSYSRVASAEQFF. The CDR3 DNA reads TGTGCCAGCAGTTATTCGCGGGTGGCCTCAGCTGAGCAGTTCTTC. The chain has TRBV6-6 and TRBJ2-1; weak D call: TRBD2 (5 bases). The V gene lost 3 bases and the J gene lost 9 bases, with 18 bases spanning the gap. The CDR3 covers 15 residues. Germline values: CDR1 MNHNY, CDR2 SVGAGI (reference sequence).

This chain connects TRBV29-1 to TRBJ2-1; no reliable D call. The germline gives CDR1 SQVTM, CDR2 ANQGSEA. This CDR3 is 18 amino acids long. Trimming pared 0 bases from V and 9 bases from J, leaving 27 bases between. CDR3 nucleotides: TGCAGCGTTGAAGACTCCTGGTGGAAGCCTTCTCTAACGGGTGAGCAGTTCTTC. As protein: CSVEDSWWKPSLTGEQFF.

The chain combines TRBV7-9 with TRBJ2-3; tentatively, D is TRBD2 (5 bases). Germline values: CDR1 SEHNR, CDR2 FQNEAQ (reference sequence). This CDR3 spans 16 amino acids. Trimming removed 3 bases at V and 0 bases at J, with 13 bases between. CDR3 protein: CASSFFGSASTDTQYF. Written as DNA, the CDR3 is TGTGCCAGCAGCTTTTTTGGTAGCGCTAGCACAGATACGCAGTATTTT.

This chain links TRBV4-1 with TRBJ1-3; D not resolved. The CDR3 is made up of 14 amino acids. Trimming took 1 base from V and 0 from J, leaving 4 bases between them. Germline V gene lookup returns CDR1 MGHRA and CDR2 YSYEKL. The CDR3 spells CASSQAVSGNTIYF. For the CDR3, the DNA is TGCGCCAGCAGCCAAGCTGTCTCTGGAAACACCATATATTTT.

This clone was recorded a few times. The chain joins TRBV5-1 to TRBJ2-7; D is uncertain. V lost 2 bases, J lost 3 bases, and 9 bases lay in between. The CDR3 consists of 13 residues. Per germline, CDR1 SGHRS and CDR2 YFSETQ. Here the CDR3 DNA reads TGCGCCAGCAGCTTCGGCGGATACTACGAGCAGTACTTC. Amino acids: CASSFGGYYEQYF.